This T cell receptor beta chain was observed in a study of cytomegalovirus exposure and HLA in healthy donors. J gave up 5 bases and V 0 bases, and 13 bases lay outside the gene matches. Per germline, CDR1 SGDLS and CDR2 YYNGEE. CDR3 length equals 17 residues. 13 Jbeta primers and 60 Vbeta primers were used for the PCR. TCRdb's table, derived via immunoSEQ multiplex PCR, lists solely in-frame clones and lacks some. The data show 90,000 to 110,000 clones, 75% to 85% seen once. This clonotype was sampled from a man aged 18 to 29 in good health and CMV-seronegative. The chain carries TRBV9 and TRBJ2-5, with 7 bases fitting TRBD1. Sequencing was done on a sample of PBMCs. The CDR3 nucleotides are TGTGCCAGCAGCGTAGAGTTACAGGGGACAGAAGGGGAGACCCAGTACTTC. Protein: CASSVELQGTEGETQYF.